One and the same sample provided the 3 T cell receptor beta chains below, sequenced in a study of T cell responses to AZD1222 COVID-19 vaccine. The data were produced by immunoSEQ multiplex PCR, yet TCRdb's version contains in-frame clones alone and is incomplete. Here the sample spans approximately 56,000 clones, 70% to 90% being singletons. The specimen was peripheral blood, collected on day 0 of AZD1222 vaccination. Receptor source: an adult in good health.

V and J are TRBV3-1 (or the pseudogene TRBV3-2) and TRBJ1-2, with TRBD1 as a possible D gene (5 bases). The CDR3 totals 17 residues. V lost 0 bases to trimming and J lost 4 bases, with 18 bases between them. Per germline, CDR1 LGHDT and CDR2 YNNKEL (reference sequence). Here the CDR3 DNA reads TGTGCCAGCAGCCAAGATAGGCCCGGGGGGTTCGGCTATGGCTACACCTTC. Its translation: CASSQDRPGGFGYGYTF.

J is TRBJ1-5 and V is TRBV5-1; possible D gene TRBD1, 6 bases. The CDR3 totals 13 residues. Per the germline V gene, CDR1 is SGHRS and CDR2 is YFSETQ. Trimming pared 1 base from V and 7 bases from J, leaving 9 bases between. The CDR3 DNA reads TGCGCCAGCAGCTTGACGAGGGGGCAGCCCCAGCATTTT. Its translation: CASSLTRGQPQHF.

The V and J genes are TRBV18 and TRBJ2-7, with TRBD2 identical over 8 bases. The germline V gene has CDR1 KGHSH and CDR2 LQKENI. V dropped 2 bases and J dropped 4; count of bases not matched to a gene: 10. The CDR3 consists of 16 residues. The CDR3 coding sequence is TGTGCCAGCTCACCAGGGACTAGGGGAATTTCGTACGAGCAGTACTTC. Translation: CASSPGTRGISYEQYF.